The T cell receptor (beta chain) described here comes from a study of cytomegalovirus exposure and HLA in healthy donors. CDR1 is GTSNPN and CDR2 is SVGIG in the germline V gene (reference sequence). This CDR3 contains 12 residues. V was clipped by 4 bases and J by 0 bases, with 6 bases between them. 13 Jbeta primers and 60 Vbeta primers were used for the PCR. Here immunoSEQ multiplex PCR was the method, and the copy in TCRdb shows in-frame clones only, minus some. The sample carries 100,000 to 150,000 clones, 80% to 85% recorded once. Specimen: PBMCs. The rearrangement joins TRBV30 to TRBJ1-1, with unresolved D. The sequence was collected from a man aged 18 to 29 in good health and CMV-seronegative. CDR3 nucleotides: TGTGCCTGGAAGCGTATGAACACTGAAGCTTTCTTT. Its translation is CAWKRMNTEAFF.